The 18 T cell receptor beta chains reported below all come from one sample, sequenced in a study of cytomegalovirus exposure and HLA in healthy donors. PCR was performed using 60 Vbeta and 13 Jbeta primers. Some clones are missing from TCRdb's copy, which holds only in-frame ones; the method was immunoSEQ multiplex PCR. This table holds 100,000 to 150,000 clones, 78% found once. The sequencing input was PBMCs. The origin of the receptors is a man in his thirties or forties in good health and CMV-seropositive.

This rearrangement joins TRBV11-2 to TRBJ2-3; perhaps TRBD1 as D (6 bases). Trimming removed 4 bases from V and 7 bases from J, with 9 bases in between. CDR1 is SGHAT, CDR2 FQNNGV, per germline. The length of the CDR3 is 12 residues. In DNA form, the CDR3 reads TGTGCCAGCAGCTCCAGGGGTCATACGCAGTATTTT. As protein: CASSSRGHTQYF. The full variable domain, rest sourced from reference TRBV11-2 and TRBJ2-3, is EAGVAQSPRYKIIEKRQSVAFWCNPISGHATLYWYQQILGQGPKLLIQFQNNGVVDDSQLPKDRFSAERLKGVDSTLKIQPAKLEDSAVYLCASSSRGHTQYFGPGTRLTVL.

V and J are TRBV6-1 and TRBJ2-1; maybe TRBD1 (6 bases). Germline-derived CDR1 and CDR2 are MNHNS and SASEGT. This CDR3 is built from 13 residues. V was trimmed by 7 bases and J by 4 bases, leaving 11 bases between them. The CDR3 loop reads CASIFQGYNEQFF. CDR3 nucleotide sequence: TGTGCCAGCATATTCCAGGGGTACAATGAGCAGTTCTTC.

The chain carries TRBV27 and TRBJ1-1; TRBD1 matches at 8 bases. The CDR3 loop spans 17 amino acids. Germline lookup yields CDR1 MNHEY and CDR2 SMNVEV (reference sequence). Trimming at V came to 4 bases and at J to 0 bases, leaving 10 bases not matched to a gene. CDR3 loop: CASSSGTGKSLNTEAFF. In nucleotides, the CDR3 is TGTGCCAGCAGTTCCGGGACAGGTAAATCTCTGAACACTGAAGCTTTCTTT.

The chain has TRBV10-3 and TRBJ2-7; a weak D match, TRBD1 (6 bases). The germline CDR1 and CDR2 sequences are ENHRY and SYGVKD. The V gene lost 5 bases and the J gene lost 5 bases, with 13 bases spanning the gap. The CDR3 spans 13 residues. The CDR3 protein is CAISRTGSHEQYF. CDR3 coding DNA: TGTGCCATCAGTAGAACAGGGTCCCACGAGCAGTACTTC.

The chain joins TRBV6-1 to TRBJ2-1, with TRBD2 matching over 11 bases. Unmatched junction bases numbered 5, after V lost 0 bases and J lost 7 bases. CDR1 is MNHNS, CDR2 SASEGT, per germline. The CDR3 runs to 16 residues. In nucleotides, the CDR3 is TGTGCCAGCAGTGAAGCAAAGTGGACTAGCGGGAATGAGCAGTTCTTC. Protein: CASSEAKWTSGNEQFF.

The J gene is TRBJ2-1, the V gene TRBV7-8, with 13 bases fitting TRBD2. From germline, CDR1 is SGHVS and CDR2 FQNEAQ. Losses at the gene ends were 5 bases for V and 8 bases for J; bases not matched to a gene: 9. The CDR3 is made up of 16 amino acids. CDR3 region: CASSKGTSGISDEQFF. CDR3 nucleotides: TGTGCCAGCAGCAAAGGGACTAGCGGGATTTCCGATGAGCAGTTCTTC. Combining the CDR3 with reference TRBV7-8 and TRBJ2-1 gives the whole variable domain GAGVSQSPRYKVAKRGQDVALRCDPISGHVSLFWYQQALGQGPEFLTYFQNEAQLDKSGLPSDRFFAERPEGSVSTLKIQRTQQEDSAVYLCASSKGTSGISDEQFFGPGTRLTVL.

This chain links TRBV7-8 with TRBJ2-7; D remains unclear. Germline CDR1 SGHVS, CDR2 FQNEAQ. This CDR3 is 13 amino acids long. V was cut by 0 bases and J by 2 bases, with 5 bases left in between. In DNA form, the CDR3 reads TGTGCCAGCAGCTTAGCTCCGGCCTACGAGCAGTACTTC. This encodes CASSLAPAYEQYF.

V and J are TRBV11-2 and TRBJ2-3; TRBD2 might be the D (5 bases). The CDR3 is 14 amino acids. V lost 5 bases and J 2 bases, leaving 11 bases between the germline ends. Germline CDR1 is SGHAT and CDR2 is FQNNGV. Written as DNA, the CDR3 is TGTGCCAGCAGCAAGGGAGTTAACACAGATACGCAGTATTTT. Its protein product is CASSKGVNTDTQYF.

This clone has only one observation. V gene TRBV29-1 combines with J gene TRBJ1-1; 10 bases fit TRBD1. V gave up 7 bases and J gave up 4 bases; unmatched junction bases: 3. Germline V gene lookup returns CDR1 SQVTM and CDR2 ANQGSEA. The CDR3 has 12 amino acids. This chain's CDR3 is CSARTGGTEAFF. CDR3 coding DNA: TGCAGCGCTCGGACAGGGGGCACTGAAGCTTTCTTT.

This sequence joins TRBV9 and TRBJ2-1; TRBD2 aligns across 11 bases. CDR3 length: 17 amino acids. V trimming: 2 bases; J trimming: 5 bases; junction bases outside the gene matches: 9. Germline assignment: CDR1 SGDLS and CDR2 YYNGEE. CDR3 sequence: CASSVLTSGTQHNEQFF. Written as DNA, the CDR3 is TGTGCCAGCAGCGTTCTGACTAGCGGGACGCAGCACAATGAGCAGTTCTTC.

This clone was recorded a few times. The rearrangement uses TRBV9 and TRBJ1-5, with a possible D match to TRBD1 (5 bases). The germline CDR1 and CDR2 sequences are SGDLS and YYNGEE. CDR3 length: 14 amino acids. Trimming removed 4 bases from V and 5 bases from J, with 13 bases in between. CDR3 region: CASSPGGGDQPQHF. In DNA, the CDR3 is TGTGCCAGCAGCCCCGGGGGGGGTGATCAGCCCCAGCATTTT.

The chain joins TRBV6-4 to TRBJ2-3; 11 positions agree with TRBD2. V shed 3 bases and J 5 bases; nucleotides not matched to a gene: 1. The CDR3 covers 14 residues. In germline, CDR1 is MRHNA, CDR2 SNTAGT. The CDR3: CASSETSGGDTQYF. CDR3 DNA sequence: TGTGCCAGCAGTGAAACTAGCGGGGGAGATACGCAGTATTTT.

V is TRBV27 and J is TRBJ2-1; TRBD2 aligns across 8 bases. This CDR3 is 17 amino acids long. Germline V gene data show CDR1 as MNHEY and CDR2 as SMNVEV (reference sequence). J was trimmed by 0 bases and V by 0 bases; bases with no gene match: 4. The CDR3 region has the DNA TGTGCCAGCAGTTTATCGATGCTAGCGGGCTCCTACAATGAGCAGTTCTTC. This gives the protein CASSLSMLAGSYNEQFF.

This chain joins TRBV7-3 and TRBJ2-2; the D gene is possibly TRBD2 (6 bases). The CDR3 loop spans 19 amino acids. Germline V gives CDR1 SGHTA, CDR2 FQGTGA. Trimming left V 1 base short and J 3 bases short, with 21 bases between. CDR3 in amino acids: CASSLNPAGSGRYTGELFF. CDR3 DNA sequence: TGTGCCAGCAGCTTAAACCCCGCGGGGAGCGGAAGGTACACCGGGGAGCTGTTTTTT.

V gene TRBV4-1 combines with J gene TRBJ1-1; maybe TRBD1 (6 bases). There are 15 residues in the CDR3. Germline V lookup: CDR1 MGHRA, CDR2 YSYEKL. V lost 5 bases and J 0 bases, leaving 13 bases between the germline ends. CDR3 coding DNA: TGCGCCAGCAGCTCCGGGACAACAATGAACACTGAAGCTTTCTTT. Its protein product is CASSSGTTMNTEAFF.

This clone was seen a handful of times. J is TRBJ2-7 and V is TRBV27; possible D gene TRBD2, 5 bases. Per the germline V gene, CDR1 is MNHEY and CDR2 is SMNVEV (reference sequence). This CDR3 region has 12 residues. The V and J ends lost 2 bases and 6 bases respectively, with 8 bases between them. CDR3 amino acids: CASSLEGVEQYF. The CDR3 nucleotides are TGTGCCAGCAGTTTAGAGGGAGTCGAGCAGTACTTC.

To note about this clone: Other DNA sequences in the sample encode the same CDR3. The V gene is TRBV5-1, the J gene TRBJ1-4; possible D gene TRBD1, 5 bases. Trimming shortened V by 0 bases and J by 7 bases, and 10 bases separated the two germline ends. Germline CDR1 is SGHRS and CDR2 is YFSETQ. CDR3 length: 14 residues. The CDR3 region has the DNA TGCGCCAGCAGCTTGGAGGGGCGGGGTGAAAAACTGTTTTTT. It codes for CASSLEGRGEKLFF. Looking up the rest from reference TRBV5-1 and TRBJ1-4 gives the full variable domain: KAGVTQTPRYLIKTRGQQVTLSCSPISGHRSVSWYQQTPGQGLQFLFEYFSETQRNKGNFPGRFSGRQFSNSRSEMNVSTLELGDSALYLCASSLEGRGEKLFFGSGTQLSVL.

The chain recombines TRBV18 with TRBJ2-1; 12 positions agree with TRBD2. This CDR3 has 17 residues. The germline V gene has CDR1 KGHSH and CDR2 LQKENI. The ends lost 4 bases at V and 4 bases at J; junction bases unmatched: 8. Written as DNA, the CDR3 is TGTGCCAGCTCACGATCAAGACTAGCGGGAGAATACAATGAGCAGTTCTTC. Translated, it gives CASSRSRLAGEYNEQFF. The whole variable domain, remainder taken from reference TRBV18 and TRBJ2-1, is NAGVMQNPRHLVRRRGQEARLRCSPMKGHSHVYWYRQLPEEGLKFMVYLQKENIIDESGMPKERFSAEFPKEGPSILRIQQVVRGDSAAYFCASSRSRLAGEYNEQFFGPGTRLTVL.